This T cell receptor beta chain originates from a study of blood T cell repertoires in COVID-19. Germline loops: CDR1 KGHSH, CDR2 LQKENI. This CDR3 has 13 amino acids. V was cut by 5 bases and J by 8 bases, with 13 bases left in between. Data came from immunoSEQ multiplex PCR; TCRdb stores just in-frame clones and leaves some out. This sample carries a few hundred thousand clones, over 75% of them seen once, and the ten largest clones take about 9.4%. The sample consisted of PBMCs or T cells enriched from blood (not recorded which). The rearrangement links TRBV18 to TRBJ2-1; TRBD1 is a possible D gene (5 bases). This clonotype was obtained from a woman under 30 who had recovered from COVID-19. CDR3 nucleotide sequence: TGTGCCAGCTCATACCATCAGGGCGATGAGCAGTTCTTC. Its translation is CASSYHQGDEQFF.